This entry lists 9 T cell receptor beta chains sequenced from one sample in a study of monozygotic twins with inflammatory bowel disease. From the 5' RACE reads, TCRdb lists one entry per CDR3 protein and no DNA. In all, the sample yields 110,000 to 150,000 distinct CDR3 sequences. The sample consisted of blood. The receptors stem from a human donor with ulcerative colitis or Crohn's disease, or a healthy co-twin of an affected twin (not recorded which).

The CDR3 here is CASSRDRAGSYNEQFF. V and J are TRBV4-1 and TRBJ2-1; TCRdb reports TRBD1, a call that lacks DNA to check it against. CDR1 and CDR2 from the germline V gene are MGHRA and YSYEKL. The CDR3 contains 16 residues.

The V call is TRBV5-1, the J call TRBJ2-1. Germline assignment: CDR1 SGHRS and CDR2 YFSETQ. This CDR3 has 15 residues. CDR3 amino acids: CASKKDGSSYNEQFF.

The J gene is TRBJ1-6, the V gene TRBV7-2; the D call of TRBD1 rests on TCRdb alone, since no DNA is present to check it. Germline-derived CDR1 and CDR2 are SGHTA and FQGNSA. This CDR3 region has 14 residues. CDR3 sequence reads: CASSAGSGNSPLHF.

This chain connects TRBV3-1 to TRBJ1-5; TCRdb lists TRBD1, though no DNA is available to test this call. The CDR3 runs to 16 residues. Germline V gives CDR1 LGHDT, CDR2 YNNKEL (reference sequence). CDR3: CASSHSRGGSGQPQHF.

The chain employs TRBV9 and TRBJ2-5; TCRdb designates TRBD1, a call that cannot be tested without DNA. Germline V gene data show CDR1 as SGDLS and CDR2 as YYNGEE. This CDR3 has 15 residues. The CDR3 is CASSVRTGLGETQYF.

The chain carries TRBV6-5 and TRBJ2-5. The CDR3 extends over 16 amino acids. Germline assignment: CDR1 MNHEY and CDR2 SVGAGI. The CDR3 sequence is CASSYSGGTARETQYF.

V usage is TRBV29-1 and J usage is TRBJ1-6; TCRdb's D gene call, TRBD1, goes unchecked for lack of DNA. CDR3 size: 14 residues. The germline gives CDR1 SQVTM, CDR2 ANQGSEA. This chain's CDR3 is CSVDTGTGNSPLHF.

V is TRBV20-1 and J is TRBJ2-1; TCRdb gives TRBD2 as the D gene, but with no DNA this cannot be confirmed. The CDR3 extends over 13 amino acids. The V gene's germline CDR1 is DFQATT and CDR2 SNEGSKA (reference sequence). CDR3 amino acids: CSAFSGREVEQFF.

This rearrangement joins TRBV19 to TRBJ2-2; TCRdb names TRBD1, which stays unverified in the absence of DNA. The CDR3 has 15 residues. The germline CDR1 and CDR2 sequences are LNHDA and SQIVND (reference sequence). CDR3 sequence: CASSVPGQVVGELFF.